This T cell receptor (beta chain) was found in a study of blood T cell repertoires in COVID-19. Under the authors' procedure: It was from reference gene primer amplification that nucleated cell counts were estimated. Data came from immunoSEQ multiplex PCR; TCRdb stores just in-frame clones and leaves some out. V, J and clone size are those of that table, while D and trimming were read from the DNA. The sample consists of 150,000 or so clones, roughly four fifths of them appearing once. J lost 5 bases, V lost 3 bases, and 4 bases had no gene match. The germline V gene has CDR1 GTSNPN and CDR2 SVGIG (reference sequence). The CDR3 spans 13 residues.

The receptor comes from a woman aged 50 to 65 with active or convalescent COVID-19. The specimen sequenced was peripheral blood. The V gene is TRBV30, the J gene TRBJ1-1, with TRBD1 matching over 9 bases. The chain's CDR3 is CAWRSQGATEAFF. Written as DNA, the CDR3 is TGTGCCTGGAGGTCACAGGGGGCAACTGAAGCTTTCTTT.